These 24 T cell receptor beta chains came from one sample sequenced in a study of blood T cell repertoires in COVID-19 (dated by TCRdb to the early 2020s). Library creation used the immunoSEQ multiplex PCR assay. Not all clones reach the TCRdb copy of this immuneACCESS table, which keeps in-frame sequences only. Checked studies attribute under half of the gap to unresolved V genes and leave the rest unexplained. This sample comprises about 670,000 clones, about 87% of them detected only once. The leading ten clones occupy roughly 0.26% of the sample. Sequenced input: peripheral blood. These receptors were obtained from a woman younger than 35 with acute or convalescent COVID-19.

V and J are TRBV30 and TRBJ1-1; 10 nucleotides match TRBD1. Trimming took 7 bases from V and 0 from J; bases not matched to a gene: 5. The CDR3 sequence is 14 residues long. Germline V CDR1 and CDR2: GTSNPN, SVGIG (reference sequence). The CDR3 region is CASGGQGVNTEAFF. CDR3 nucleotide sequence: TGTGCCTCTGGCGGACAGGGGGTGAACACTGAAGCTTTCTTT.

The chain combines TRBV19 with TRBJ1-1, with 10 bases lining up with TRBD1. The V gene's germline CDR1 is LNHDA and CDR2 SQIVND (reference sequence). CDR3 length equals 12 residues. Trimming at V came to 10 bases and at J to 5 bases, leaving 4 bases not matched to a gene. This CDR3 reads CATRTGGTEAFF. The CDR3 bases are TGTGCCACCCGGACAGGGGGAACTGAAGCTTTCTTT. The variable domain in full, completed from reference TRBV19 and TRBJ1-1, reads DGGITQSPKYLFRKEGQNVTLSCEQNLNHDAMYWYRQDPGQGLRLIYYSQIVNDFQKGDIAEGYSVSREKKESFPLTVTSAQKNPTAFYLCATRTGGTEAFFGQGTRLTVV.

J is TRBJ2-5 and V is TRBV11-2; TRBD2 matches 16 bases. Germline CDR1 and CDR2: SGHAT and FQNNGV. CDR3 length equals 19 residues. Losses at the gene ends were 5 bases for V and 5 bases for J; bases not matched to a gene: 14. The CDR3 DNA reads as TGTGCCAGCAGCCCCTACCCGGGACTAGCGGGGGGGCCTGGGGAGACCCAGTACTTC. Its translation: CASSPYPGLAGGPGETQYF.

This clone was detected a few times. The rearrangement uses TRBV14 and TRBJ2-7; TRBD1 aligns across 7 bases. This CDR3 contains 15 residues. Trimming at V came to 4 bases and at J to 1 base, leaving 7 bases not matched to a gene. Per germline, CDR1 SGHDN and CDR2 FVKESK. In DNA, the CDR3 is TGTGCCAGCAGCCCCTGGGACAGTGGGTCCTACGAGCAGTACTTC. Translated, it gives CASSPWDSGSYEQYF.

This clone came up a few times. V is TRBV6-6 and J is TRBJ1-1; D is unclear. The length of the CDR3 is 17 residues. The V gene lost 6 bases and the J gene lost 1 base, with 21 bases spanning the gap. Germline CDR1 is MNHNY and CDR2 is SVGAGI (reference sequence). For the CDR3, the DNA is TGTGCCAGCAGCCGAGGAGCGTGGGAGGGTGAGAACACTGAAGCTTTCTTT. It specifies CASSRGAWEGENTEAFF.

The chain combines TRBV9 with TRBJ1-2; D is ambiguous. Trimming removed 0 bases at V and 2 bases at J, with 11 bases between. Germline CDR1 and CDR2: SGDLS and YYNGEE. The CDR3 runs 15 residues. The CDR3 spells CASSVEGSINYGYTF. In DNA, the CDR3 is TGTGCCAGCAGCGTAGAAGGGAGCATAAACTATGGCTACACCTTC.

The chain couples TRBV11-2 to TRBJ1-4; 12 bases are a match to TRBD1. Germline loops: CDR1 SGHAT, CDR2 FQNNGV. The junction had 11 bases not matched to a gene; V was cut back by 5 bases and J by 7 bases. The CDR3 spans 17 residues. CDR3 DNA sequence: TGTGCCAGCAGCCCCGGGACAGGGGGCGGGAATCGTGAAAAACTGTTTTTT. Translated: CASSPGTGGGNREKLFF.

The chain carries TRBV24-1 and TRBJ1-2; TRBD1 matches 9 bases. Per the germline V gene, CDR1 is KGHDR and CDR2 is SFDVKD. Trimming cost V 4 bases and J 4 bases; bases outside gene matches: 6. The CDR3 totals 15 residues. The CDR3 DNA reads as TGTGCCACCAGTGAGTGGACAGGGGCCGGCTATGGCTACACCTTC. This codes for CATSEWTGAGYGYTF.

The V call is TRBV4-1, the J call TRBJ1-6; TRBD1 matches at 7 bases. The CDR3 is 19 amino acids. Germline values: CDR1 MGHRA, CDR2 YSYEKL. V trimming: 2 bases; J trimming: 6 bases; junction bases outside the gene matches: 16. The CDR3 region has the DNA TGCGCCAGCAGCCAAAGGCAGGGGGAGGTTACTAGTCCTAATTCACCCCTCCACTTT. Translating it yields CASSQRQGEVTSPNSPLHF.

The V and J genes are TRBV5-1 and TRBJ1-2; D not resolved. Looked up from germline, CDR1 is SGHRS and CDR2 is YFSETQ. The length of the CDR3 is 18 residues. Trimming left V 4 bases short and J 4 bases short, with 26 bases between. DNA for the CDR3: TGCGCCAGCAGCCCCTCCAGCTTGTCGGCGACACTCCGCTATGGCTACACCTTC. This sequence encodes CASSPSSLSATLRYGYTF.

J is TRBJ2-2 and V is TRBV11-3, with D maybe TRBD1 (5 bases). The V end lost 2 bases, the J end lost 5 bases, and 6 bases lay between the germline ends. This CDR3 spans 13 amino acids. Germline loops: CDR1 SGHNT, CDR2 YENEEA. In nucleotides, the CDR3 is TGTGCCAGCAGCTTAAAGGGGACCGGGGAGCTGTTTTTT. Protein sequence: CASSLKGTGELFF. The variable domain in full, with the rest retrieved from reference TRBV11-3 and TRBJ2-2, is EAGVVQSPRYKIIEKKQPVAFWCNPISGHNTLYWYLQNLGQGPELLIRYENEEAVDDSQLPKDRFSAERLKGVDSTLKIQPAELGDSAVYLCASSLKGTGELFFGEGSRLTVL.

The chain links TRBV10-2 to TRBJ2-7, with D maybe TRBD1 (6 bases). The CDR3 is made up of 16 amino acids. CDR1 is WSHSY and CDR2 is SAAADI in the germline V gene. Trimming took 2 bases from V and 3 from J, leaving 17 bases between them. CDR3 protein: CASSEPKGHVNYEQYF. The DNA of the CDR3 is TGCGCCAGCAGTGAGCCCAAGGGACATGTTAACTACGAGCAGTACTTC.

The J gene is TRBJ2-6, the V gene TRBV5-4; no clear D gene. Germline V gives CDR1 SGHNT, CDR2 YYREEE (reference sequence). The CDR3 length is 13 residues. Trimming took 7 bases from V and 0 from J, leaving 5 bases between them. DNA of the CDR3: TGTGCCAGCGGGCCCTCTGGGGCCAACGTCCTGACTTTC. It yields the protein CASGPSGANVLTF.

The chain combines TRBV6-6 with TRBJ2-7; D possibly corresponds to TRBD1 (5 bases). V gave up 7 bases and J gave up 6 bases, with 19 bases separating them. There are 14 residues in the CDR3. Germline V gene data show CDR1 as MNHNY and CDR2 as SVGAGI (reference sequence). The CDR3 protein is CASTPWGTLGEQYF. Here the CDR3 DNA reads TGTGCCAGCACCCCATGGGGCACCCTCGGCGAGCAGTACTTC.

The chain links TRBV29-1 to TRBJ2-7, with D perhaps TRBD2 (6 bases). The CDR3 length is 12 residues. In germline, CDR1 is SQVTM, CDR2 ANQGSEA. Trimming removed 6 bases from V and 0 bases from J, with 9 bases in between. The CDR3 spells CSVSGSSYEQYF. CDR3 DNA sequence: TGCAGCGTGTCCGGGAGCTCCTACGAGCAGTACTTC.

The V and J genes are TRBV25-1 and TRBJ2-7; 7 positions match TRBD1. CDR3 length equals 12 residues. The junction had 0 bases not matched to a gene; V was cut back by 6 bases and J by 1 base. The germline V gene has CDR1 MGHDK and CDR2 SYGVNS. The CDR3 loop reads CASRTGSYEQYF. Here the CDR3 DNA reads TGTGCCAGCAGGACAGGGTCCTACGAGCAGTACTTC.

There are a few counts of this clone. The rearrangement uses TRBV6-4 and TRBJ2-3; no clear D. The V and J ends lost 5 bases and 6 bases respectively, with 12 bases between them. Germline V gene sequence: CDR1 MRHNA, CDR2 SNTAGT. The CDR3 length is 13 residues. In nucleotides, the CDR3 is TGTGCCAGCAGTCCTACCGCCTCGGATACGCAGTATTTT. Amino acids: CASSPTASDTQYF.

The CDR3: CASSLPTVASLGGNNFPQGYGYTF. DNA of the CDR3: TGTGCCAGCAGTTTGCCAACGGTGGCGAGCCTCGGAGGAAACAATTTTCCTCAAGGTTACGGCTACACCTTC. The chain joins TRBV28 to TRBJ1-2; no clear D. The V end lost 3 bases, the J end lost 8 bases, and 46 bases lay between the germline ends. Germline loops: CDR1 MDHEN, CDR2 SYDVKM. The CDR3 extends over 24 amino acids.

The chain joins TRBV5-4 to TRBJ2-2, with a possible D match to TRBD1 (5 bases). CDR1 is SGHNT, CDR2 YYREEE, per germline (reference sequence). The CDR3 extends over 16 amino acids. Trimming pared 0 bases from V and 6 bases from J, leaving 15 bases between. The CDR3 coding sequence is TGTGCCAGCAGCTTGGCCGGGCAGGGTGGGGCCGGGGAGCTGTTTTTT. Protein: CASSLAGQGGAGELFF.

V usage is TRBV2 and J usage is TRBJ1-6; perhaps TRBD1 as D (6 bases). Looked up from germline, CDR1 is SNHLY and CDR2 is FYNNEI. This CDR3 region has 14 residues. V was shortened by 4 bases and J by 8 bases, with 12 bases between the two germline ends. The DNA of the CDR3 is TGTGCCAGCAGTGTTCAGGGGAGTTATTCACCCCTCCACTTT. This translates into CASSVQGSYSPLHF.

This chain uses TRBV18 with TRBJ1-2; 7 bases match TRBD1. This CDR3 spans 15 amino acids. From germline, CDR1 is KGHSH and CDR2 LQKENI. The V gene end was trimmed by 2 bases and the J gene end by 4 bases; junction bases not matched to a gene: 7. In nucleotides, the CDR3 is TGTGCCAGCTCACCAAAAAACAGGGGAATCTATGGCTACACCTTC. Encoded protein: CASSPKNRGIYGYTF.

In this sample, this clone turned up once. This chain connects TRBV20-1 to TRBJ1-3; 10 bases are shared with TRBD1. The CDR3 is 16 residues long. CDR1 DFQATT and CDR2 SNEGSKA come from the germline V gene (reference sequence). The V gene end was trimmed by 3 bases and the J gene end by 8 bases; junction bases not matched to a gene: 13. The CDR3 DNA sequence: TGCAGTGCTAGTCCCGACAGGGGGCGAGATTCAGACACCATATATTTT. Translated, it gives CSASPDRGRDSDTIYF.

The genes are TRBV2 and TRBJ1-1, with TRBD1 identical over 10 bases. The CDR3 runs 15 residues. Germline-derived CDR1 and CDR2 are SNHLY and FYNNEI. J was trimmed by 2 bases and V by 6 bases; bases with no gene match: 6. The CDR3: CASRGQGPSNTEAFF. As DNA, the CDR3 is TGTGCCAGCAGGGGACAGGGGCCGTCCAACACTGAAGCTTTCTTT.

Note on this clone: This same CDR3 is encoded by further DNA sequences in the sample. V usage is TRBV28 and J usage is TRBJ1-1; no definite D call. V lost 8 bases and J 0 bases, leaving 4 bases between the germline ends. The germline V gene encodes CDR1 MDHEN and CDR2 SYDVKM. The CDR3 sequence is 11 residues long. As DNA, the CDR3 is TGTGCCAGCGAGTTGAACACTGAAGCTTTCTTT. Translation gives CASELNTEAFF. Looking up the rest from reference TRBV28 and TRBJ1-1 gives the full variable domain: DVKVTQSSRYLVKRTGEKVFLECVQDMDHENMFWYRQDPGLGLRLIYFSYDVKMKEKGDIPEGYSVSREKKERFSLILESASTNQTSMYLCASELNTEAFFGQGTRLTVV.